This TCR beta chain was profiled in a study of T cells in tumors after PD-1 blockade. Measured with immunoSEQ multiplex PCR; TCRdb has only the in-frame clones, and not every one. Of approximately 60,000 clones listed, around 77% were seen once; the top ten hold 10% to 15%. Germline CDR1 is MNHEY and CDR2 is SMNVEV (reference sequence). The V and J ends lost 5 bases and 0 bases, in that order; junction bases with no gene match: 10. The CDR3 contains 16 residues. The sequences come from PBMCs, collected before anti-PD-1 treatment. The chain is built from TRBV27 and TRBJ2-7, with 7 bases identical to TRBD2. The receptor's source is a human donor with basal cell carcinoma. The CDR3 DNA sequence: TGTGCCAGCAGTAGAAGCGGGGTATCGAGCTCCTACGAGCAGTACTTC. The encoded protein is CASSRSGVSSSYEQYF.